The entry that follows covers one T cell receptor beta chain sequence. Its antigen is undetermined. The data are from a study of cytomegalovirus exposure and HLA in healthy donors. General study results and limits: Later analysis identified a missense DCLRE1C variant that was linked to TCR beta V- and J-gene trimming. CMV serostatus was the sole immune exposure data available.

Primers: 60 Vbeta forward and 13 Jbeta reverse. Authors' data handling: A follow-up analysis tallied approximately 85 million unique TCR beta chains, 8.5 million to 14 million shared. Profiled with immunoSEQ multiplex PCR; TCRdb holds only in-frame clones, not every one. The D gene and trimming were derived from the DNA, and the V and J assignments and clone size from that table. In total, the table holds more than 45,000 clones. The sample consisted of PBMCs. The receptor was isolated from a woman younger than 45 in good health and CMV-seropositive.

CDR3 in DNA: TGTGCCAGCAGCAGACAGACTAGCGGGAGGGGCACAGATACGCAGTATTTT. Translation gives CASSRQTSGRGTDTQYF. The rearrangement links TRBV5-4 to TRBJ2-3; 14 nucleotides align to TRBD2. Trimming removed 4 bases from V and 1 base from J; junction bases left unmatched: 5. Germline CDR1 is SGHNT and CDR2 is YYREEE (reference sequence). The length of the CDR3 is 17 residues.